Following are 17 T cell receptor beta chains from one sample sequenced in a study of CD4 T cells in relation to SARS-CoV-2 and coronaviruses. TCRdb's copy holds only in-frame clones and misses some; the assay was immunoSEQ multiplex PCR. The sample contains 60,000 to 85,000 clones, roughly 93% of which appear only once. CD4+ T cells from unexposed donors were obtained before the COVID-19 pandemic (2011-2018). The sequencing sample was made of naive CD4+ T cells from PBMCs. As for subset: naive CD4+ T cells isolated by negative enrichment. The receptors come from a human donor in good health.

The chain is built from TRBV7-9 and TRBJ2-7; D might be TRBD1 or TRBD2, each matching 5 bases. CDR1 and CDR2 (germline): SEHNR, FQNEAQ (reference sequence). Trimming took 6 bases from V and 5 from J, leaving 14 bases between them. The CDR3 consists of 13 residues. This CDR3 is CASREPGRHEQYF. Written as DNA, the CDR3 is TGTGCCAGCAGAGAGCCGGGGCGCCACGAGCAGTACTTC. Drawing the rest from reference TRBV7-9 and TRBJ2-7, the complete variable domain is DTGVSQNPRHKITKRGQNVTFRCDPISEHNRLYWYRQTLGQGPEFLTYFQNEAQLEKSRLLSDRFSAERPKGSFSTLEIQRTEQGDSAMYLCASREPGRHEQYFGPGTRLTVT.

This clone was recorded once. The chain employs TRBV30 and TRBJ2-1; TRBD2 agrees at 8 bases. The V gene end was trimmed by 0 bases and the J gene end by 7 bases; junction bases not matched to a gene: 8. The germline CDR1 and CDR2 sequences are GTSNPN and SVGIG (reference sequence). The CDR3 is 15 residues long. The CDR3 DNA follows: TGTGCCTGGAGTGTAACGGGGGGGTTGCGGAATGAGCAGTTCTTC. It encodes CAWSVTGGLRNEQFF.

CDR3 nucleotide sequence: TGTGCCACCTCCGTGGGAAGTTACACAGATACGCAGTATTTT. Protein: CATSVGSYTDTQYF. This sequence joins TRBV2 and TRBJ2-3; D ambiguous. CDR1 and CDR2 from the germline V gene are SNHLY and FYNNEI. Trimming removed 10 bases at V and 2 bases at J, with 16 bases between. The CDR3 is 14 amino acids.

Written as DNA, the CDR3 is TGCGCCAGCAGCTTGGGGGGACAGGCAAACACAGATACGCAGTATTTT. Amino acid sequence: CASSLGGQANTDTQYF. V usage is TRBV5-1 and J usage is TRBJ2-3; 8 bases align to TRBD1. Germline CDR1 is SGHRS and CDR2 is YFSETQ. V trimming: 0 bases; J trimming: 2 bases; junction bases outside the gene matches: 5. CDR3 size: 16 residues.

J is TRBJ2-1 and V is TRBV14; 10 positions agree with TRBD2. The J segment lost 3 bases and the V segment lost 1 base, leaving 9 bases of the junction unmatched. CDR3 size: 18 residues. Germline CDR1 and CDR2: SGHDN and FVKESK. CDR3 sequence reads: CASSQALAGVGFYNEQFF. CDR3 bases: TGTGCCAGCAGCCAAGCTCTAGCGGGAGTGGGGTTCTACAATGAGCAGTTCTTC.

V is TRBV7-2 and J is TRBJ2-1, with D perhaps matching TRBD2 (5 bases). The CDR3 spans 15 residues. The V gene's germline CDR1 is SGHTA and CDR2 FQGNSA. Trimming shortened V by 3 bases and J by 0 bases, and 9 bases separated the two germline ends. CDR3 residues: CASSFVGSSYNEQFF. CDR3 nucleotide sequence: TGTGCCAGCAGCTTCGTTGGGAGCTCCTACAATGAGCAGTTCTTC.

The chain recombines TRBV30 with TRBJ2-1; a possible D gene is TRBD1 (6 bases). Germline assignment: CDR1 GTSNPN and CDR2 SVGIG (reference sequence). With 2 bases removed from V and 0 bases from J, the gap between germline ends came to 14 bases. This CDR3 is 16 amino acids long. As DNA, the CDR3 is TGTGCCTGGAGTTTGGGGGCGGGCAGCTCCTACAATGAGCAGTTCTTC. This translates into CAWSLGAGSSYNEQFF.

V gene TRBV5-4 combines with J gene TRBJ1-4, with 8 nucleotides matching TRBD1. The CDR3 spans 15 residues. Germline trimming cut 4 bases from V and 3 bases from J; bases unmatched to any gene: 5. Germline CDR1 SGHNT, CDR2 YYREEE (reference sequence). The chain's CDR3 is CASSPRTGPNEKLFF. In nucleotides, the CDR3 is TGTGCCAGCAGCCCGCGGACAGGGCCTAATGAAAAACTGTTTTTT.

Of note for this clone: The sample contains more than one DNA sequence encoding this CDR3. The rearrangement uses TRBV18 and TRBJ2-5; 7 bases are a match to TRBD1. V was clipped by 3 bases and J by 2 bases; unmatched bases: 0. Per germline, CDR1 KGHSH and CDR2 LQKENI. The CDR3 totals 13 residues. The CDR3 region has the DNA TGTGCCAGCTCACCGGGACAGCAAGAGACCCAGTACTTC. It yields the protein CASSPGQQETQYF.

The gene calls are TRBV25-1 and TRBJ1-3; possible D gene TRBD1, 6 bases. Germline values: CDR1 MGHDK, CDR2 SYGVNS. V lost 3 bases, J lost 4 bases, and 13 bases lay in between. The CDR3 runs to 15 residues. CDR3 in amino acids: CASSDPRGAGNTIYF. In DNA, the CDR3 is TGTGCCAGCAGTGACCCAAGGGGGGCGGGAAACACCATATATTTT.

CDR3 in amino acids: CASSPRTRRYEQYF. The CDR3 bases are TGTGCCAGCAGCCCCCGGACACGGCGCTACGAGCAGTACTTC. The chain recombines TRBV11-2 with TRBJ2-7, with D possibly being TRBD1 (5 bases). This CDR3 is 14 amino acids long. CDR1 is SGHAT, CDR2 FQNNGV, per germline. Trimming pared 5 bases from V and 3 bases from J, leaving 14 bases between.

The chain carries TRBV2 and TRBJ2-1; 7 bases are a match to TRBD1. V lost 10 bases to trimming and J lost 4 bases; unmatched junction nucleotides: 7. Germline V gene sequence: CDR1 SNHLY, CDR2 FYNNEI. This CDR3 spans 13 amino acids. CDR3 in DNA: TGTGCCACCCGACAGGGACCATACAATGAGCAGTTCTTC. It codes for CATRQGPYNEQFF. Full variable domain (outside the CDR3, taken from reference TRBV2 and TRBJ2-1): EPEVTQTPSHQVTQMGQEVILRCVPISNHLYFYWYRQILGQKVEFLVSFYNNEISEKSEIFDDQFSVERPDGSNFTLKIRSTKLEDSAMYFCATRQGPYNEQFFGPGTRLTVL.

The rearrangement links TRBV6-5 to TRBJ2-7; 8 nucleotides match TRBD2. This CDR3 is 14 amino acids long. Losses at the gene ends were 8 bases for V and 3 bases for J; bases not matched to a gene: 9. The germline V gene encodes CDR1 MNHEY and CDR2 SVGAGI. This CDR3 is CASSLAGGGYEQYF. The CDR3 DNA sequence: TGTGCCAGCTCCCTTGCGGGGGGAGGCTACGAGCAGTACTTC.

This chain joins TRBV7-3 and TRBJ1-1; D is possibly TRBD1 (5 bases). The CDR3 extends over 14 amino acids. Trimming removed 2 bases at V and 5 bases at J, with 12 bases between. Germline-derived CDR1 and CDR2 are SGHTA and FQGTGA. In nucleotides, the CDR3 is TGTGCCAGCAGCTTATTGGGTCCAGGGACTGAAGCTTTCTTT. Encoded protein: CASSLLGPGTEAFF. The full variable domain, in which reference TRBV7-3 and TRBJ1-1 provide the parts outside the CDR3, is GAGVSQTPSNKVTEKGKYVELRCDPISGHTALYWYRQSLGQGPEFLIYFQGTGAADDSGLPNDRFFAVRPEGSVSTLKIQRTERGDSAVYLCASSLLGPGTEAFFGQGTRLTVV.

The chain employs TRBV20-1 and TRBJ1-2, with 7 bases lining up with TRBD1. Trimming cost V 6 bases and J 5 bases; bases outside gene matches: 3. The CDR3 extends over 11 amino acids. Germline V CDR1 and CDR2: DFQATT, SNEGSKA (reference sequence). DNA of the CDR3: TGCAGTGCCGGGGGACAGTATGGCTACACCTTC. It encodes CSAGGQYGYTF.

CDR3 coding DNA: TGTGCCAGCAGCTTAGTAATCGTTCAGACCGGCAACACCATATATTTT. As protein: CASSLVIVQTGNTIYF. The chain carries TRBV7-2 and TRBJ1-3; D is unresolved. There are 16 residues in the CDR3. Germline V CDR1 and CDR2: SGHTA, FQGNSA. The ends were cut back, 1 base at V and 7 bases at J, with 17 bases in the middle.

The CDR3 region is CASSWGLAGGSQTQYF. CDR3 nucleotide sequence: TGTGCCAGCAGCTGGGGACTAGCGGGGGGGTCCCAGACCCAGTACTTC. The V call is TRBV7-2, the J call TRBJ2-5; 16 nucleotides match TRBD2. Germline-derived CDR1 and CDR2 are SGHTA and FQGNSA. J gave up 6 bases and V 4 bases, and 5 bases lay outside the gene matches. This CDR3 is 16 amino acids long.